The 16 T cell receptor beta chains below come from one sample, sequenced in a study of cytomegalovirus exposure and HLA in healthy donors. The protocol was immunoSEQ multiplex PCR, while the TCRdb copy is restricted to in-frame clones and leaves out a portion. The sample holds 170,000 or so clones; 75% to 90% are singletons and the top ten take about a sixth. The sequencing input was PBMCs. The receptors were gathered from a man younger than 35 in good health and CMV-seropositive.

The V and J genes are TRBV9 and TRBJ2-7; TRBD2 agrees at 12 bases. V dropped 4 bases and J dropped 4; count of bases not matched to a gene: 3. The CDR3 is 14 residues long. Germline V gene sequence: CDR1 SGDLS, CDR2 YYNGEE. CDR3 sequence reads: CASSRLAGEYEQYF. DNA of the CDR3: TGTGCCAGCAGCCGACTAGCGGGGGAATACGAGCAGTACTTC. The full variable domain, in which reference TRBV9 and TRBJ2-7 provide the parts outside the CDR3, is DSGVTQTPKHLITATGQRVTLRCSPRSGDLSVYWYQQSLDQGLQFLIQYYNGEERAKGNILERFSAQQFPDLHSELNLSSLELGDSALYFCASSRLAGEYEQYFGPGTRLTVT.

The CDR3 nucleotides read TGTGCCAGCTCGACAGGTCAGCCCCAGCATTTT. Its translation: CASSTGQPQHF. This chain links TRBV28 with TRBJ1-5; maybe TRBD1 (6 bases). Trimming took off 8 bases at V and 6 bases at J, with 8 bases between the two ends. The CDR3 runs to 11 residues. Germline V CDR1 and CDR2: MDHEN, SYDVKM.

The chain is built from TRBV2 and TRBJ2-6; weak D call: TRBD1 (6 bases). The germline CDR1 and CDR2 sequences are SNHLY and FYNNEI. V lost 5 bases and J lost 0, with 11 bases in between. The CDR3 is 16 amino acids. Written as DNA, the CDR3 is TGTGCCAGCAGTCCCGGACAGAGCTCTGGGGCCAACGTCCTGACTTTC. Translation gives CASSPGQSSGANVLTF.

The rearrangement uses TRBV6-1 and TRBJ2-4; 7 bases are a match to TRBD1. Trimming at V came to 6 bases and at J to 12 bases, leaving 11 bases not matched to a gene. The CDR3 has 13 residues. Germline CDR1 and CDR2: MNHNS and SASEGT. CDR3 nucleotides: TGTGCCAGCAGCGTTTTCCCGGGACAGCGTCAGTACTTC. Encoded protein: CASSVFPGQRQYF.

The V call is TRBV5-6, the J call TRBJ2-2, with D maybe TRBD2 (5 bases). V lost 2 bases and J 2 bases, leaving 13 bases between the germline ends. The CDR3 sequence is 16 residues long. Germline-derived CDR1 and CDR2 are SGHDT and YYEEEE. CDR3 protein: CASSLRAEFNTGELFF. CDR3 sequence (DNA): TGTGCCAGCAGCTTAAGAGCGGAGTTTAACACCGGGGAGCTGTTTTTT.

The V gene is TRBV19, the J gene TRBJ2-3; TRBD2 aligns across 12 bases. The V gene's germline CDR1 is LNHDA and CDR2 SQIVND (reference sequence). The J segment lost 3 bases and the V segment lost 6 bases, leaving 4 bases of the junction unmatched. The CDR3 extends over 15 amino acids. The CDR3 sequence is CASRASGGATDTQYF. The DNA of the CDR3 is TGTGCCAGTAGGGCTAGCGGGGGGGCAACAGATACGCAGTATTTT.

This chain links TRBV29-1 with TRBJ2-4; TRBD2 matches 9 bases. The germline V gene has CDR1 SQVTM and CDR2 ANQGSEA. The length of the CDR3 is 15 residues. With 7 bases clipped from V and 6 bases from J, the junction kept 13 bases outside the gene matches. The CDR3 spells CSADRGRGGLNIQYF. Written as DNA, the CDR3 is TGCAGCGCCGATAGAGGGCGGGGGGGCTTAAACATTCAGTACTTC.

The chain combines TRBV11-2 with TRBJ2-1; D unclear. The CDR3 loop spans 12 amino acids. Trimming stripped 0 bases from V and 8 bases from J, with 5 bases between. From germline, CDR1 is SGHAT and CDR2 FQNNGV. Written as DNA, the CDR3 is TGTGCCAGCAGCTTAGAGGGCTATGAGCAGTTCTTC. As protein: CASSLEGYEQFF.

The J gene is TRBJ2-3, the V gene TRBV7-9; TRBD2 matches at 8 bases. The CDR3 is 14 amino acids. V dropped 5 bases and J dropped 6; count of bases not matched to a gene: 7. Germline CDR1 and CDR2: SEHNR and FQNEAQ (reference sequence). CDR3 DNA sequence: TGTGCCAGCAGCGAGCAAGCGGGGGAGGATACGCAGTATTTT. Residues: CASSEQAGEDTQYF.

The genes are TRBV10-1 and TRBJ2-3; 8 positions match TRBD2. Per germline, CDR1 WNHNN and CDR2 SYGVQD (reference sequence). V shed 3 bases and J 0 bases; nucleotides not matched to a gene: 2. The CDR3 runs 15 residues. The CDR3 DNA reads TGCGCCAGCAGTGAAGCTAGCGGGAGCACAGATACGCAGTATTTT. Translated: CASSEASGSTDTQYF.

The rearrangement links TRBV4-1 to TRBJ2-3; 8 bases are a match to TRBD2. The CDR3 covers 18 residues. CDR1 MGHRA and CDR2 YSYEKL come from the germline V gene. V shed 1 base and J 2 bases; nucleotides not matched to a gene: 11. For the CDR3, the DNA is TGCGCCAGCAGCCAAGGCTTACGACTAGCGCTGACCACAGATACGCAGTATTTT. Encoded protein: CASSQGLRLALTTDTQYF.

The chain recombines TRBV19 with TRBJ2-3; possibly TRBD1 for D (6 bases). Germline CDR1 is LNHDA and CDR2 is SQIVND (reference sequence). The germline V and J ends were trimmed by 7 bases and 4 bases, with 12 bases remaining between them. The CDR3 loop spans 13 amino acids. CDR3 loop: CASNNRVSDTQYF. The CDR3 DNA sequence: TGTGCCAGTAATAACAGGGTATCAGATACGCAGTATTTT.

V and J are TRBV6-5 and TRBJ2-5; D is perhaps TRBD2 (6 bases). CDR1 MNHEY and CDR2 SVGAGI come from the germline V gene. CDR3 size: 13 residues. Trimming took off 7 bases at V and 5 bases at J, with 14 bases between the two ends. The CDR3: CASTGRGGETQYF. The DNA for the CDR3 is TGTGCCAGCACCGGCAGAGGAGGGGAGACCCAGTACTTC.

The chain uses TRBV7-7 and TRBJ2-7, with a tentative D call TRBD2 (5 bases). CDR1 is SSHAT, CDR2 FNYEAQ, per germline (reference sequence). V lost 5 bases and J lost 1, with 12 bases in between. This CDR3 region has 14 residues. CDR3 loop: CASSPDLSSYEQYF. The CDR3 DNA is TGTGCCAGCAGCCCGGACTTATCTTCCTACGAGCAGTACTTC. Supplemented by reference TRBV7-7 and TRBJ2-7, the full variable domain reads GAGVSQSPRYKVTKRGQDVTLRCDPISSHATLYWYQQALGQGPEFLTYFNYEAQPDKSGLPSDRFSAERPEGSISTLTIQRTEQRDSAMYRCASSPDLSSYEQYFGPGTRLTVT.

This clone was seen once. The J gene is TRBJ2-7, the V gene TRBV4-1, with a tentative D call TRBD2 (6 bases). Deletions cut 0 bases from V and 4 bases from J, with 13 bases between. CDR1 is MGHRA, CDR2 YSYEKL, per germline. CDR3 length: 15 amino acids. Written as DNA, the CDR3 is TGCGCCAGCAGCCAAGATCCCGGGAGAGGGTACGAGCAGTACTTC. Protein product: CASSQDPGRGYEQYF.

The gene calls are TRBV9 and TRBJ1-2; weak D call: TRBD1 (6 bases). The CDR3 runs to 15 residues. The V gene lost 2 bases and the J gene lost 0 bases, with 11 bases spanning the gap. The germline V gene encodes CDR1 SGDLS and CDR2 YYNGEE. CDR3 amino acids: CASSVTGNSNYGYTF. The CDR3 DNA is TGTGCCAGCAGCGTTACAGGGAACTCTAACTATGGCTACACCTTC.